This entry lists 28 T cell receptor beta chains sequenced from one sample in a study of T cells in Graves' hyperthyroidism and ophthalmopathy. Amplification of TCR beta CDR3 regions was performed using RNA transcripts as template. The HTBI primer set served for first-round RT-PCR of the TCR CDR3. TCRdb fed the multiplex PCR reads into MiXCR, producing one record per CDR3 protein. The sample records about 200,000 distinct CDR3 sequences, more than 15% being singletons. Specimen: blood. These receptors all stem from a man aged 45-60 years with Graves' hyperthyroidism.

In this sample, this clonotype turned up many times. This chain joins TRBV7-9 and TRBJ1-5, with TRBD1 matching 8 bases. Germline V CDR1 and CDR2: SEHNR, FQNEAQ (reference sequence). CDR3 length equals 14 residues. Germline trimming cut 5 bases from V and 7 bases from J; bases unmatched to any gene: 7. The CDR3 nucleotides are TGTGCCAGCAGCAGCGGGACAGGTTACCAGCCCCAGCATTTT. Translating gives CASSSGTGYQPQHF.

A note on this clonotype: With a much larger clone just one base away, this may be a read error. This chain connects TRBV20-1 to TRBJ2-5; D unresolved. The germline V gene has CDR1 DFQATT and CDR2 SNEGSKA (reference sequence). There are 11 residues in the CDR3. CDR3 protein: CSAQHQGTQYF. As DNA, the CDR3 is TGCAGTGCTCAACATCAAGGGACCCAGTACTTC.

This clonotype was picked up a small number of times. The chain links TRBV20-1 to TRBJ2-1, with D unclear. Germline-derived CDR1 and CDR2 are DFQATT and SNEGSKA (reference sequence). The CDR3 loop spans 13 amino acids. Between the trimmed V and J ends, which lost 0 bases and 2 bases, there was a span of 5 bases. In DNA form, the CDR3 reads TGCAGTGCTAGAGACCAGCCCTACAATGAGCAGTTCTTC. This gives the protein CSARDQPYNEQFF.

This clonotype was recorded a few times. The chain uses TRBV2 and TRBJ2-5; D unclear. CDR1 is SNHLY and CDR2 is FYNNEI in the germline V gene. V shed 10 bases and J shed 5 bases, with 14 bases lying between them. The CDR3 extends over 12 amino acids. The CDR3 is CATLAVGETQYF. In nucleotides, the CDR3 is TGTGCCACACTTGCGGTAGGGGAGACCCAGTACTTC.

This rearrangement joins TRBV28 to TRBJ2-7; D perhaps matches TRBD1 (7 bases). This CDR3 is 15 amino acids long. The germline gives CDR1 MDHEN, CDR2 SYDVKM. Trimming removed 6 bases from V and 1 base from J, with 16 bases in between. The CDR3 reads CASRRDSGPSYEQYF. CDR3 nucleotides: TGTGCCAGCAGACGGGACAGCGGGCCTTCCTACGAGCAGTACTTC.

This chain uses TRBV4-1 with TRBJ2-7; D is undetermined. This CDR3 region has 16 residues. V lost 4 bases to trimming and J lost 2 bases, with 18 bases between them. CDR1 is MGHRA and CDR2 is YSYEKL in the germline V gene. This chain's CDR3 is CASSPIPLIRPYEQYF. CDR3 DNA sequence: TGCGCCAGCAGCCCCATCCCCTTAATCAGGCCCTACGAGCAGTACTTC.

This clonotype has ten or more counts. J is TRBJ2-7 and V is TRBV20-1; TRBD1 matches at 8 bases. The CDR3 has 17 amino acids. Germline V gene data show CDR1 as DFQATT and CDR2 as SNEGSKA (reference sequence). V was clipped by 0 bases and J by 4 bases; unmatched bases: 14. CDR3 sequence reads: CSARDLTGTGLLYEQYF. The CDR3 bases are TGCAGTGCTAGAGATTTGACCGGGACAGGACTACTTTACGAGCAGTACTTC.

This clonotype was picked up many times. V is TRBV5-1 and J is TRBJ2-1; 7 bases match TRBD1. Germline V gene lookup returns CDR1 SGHRS and CDR2 YFSETQ. This CDR3 has 14 amino acids. J lost 3 bases, V lost 4 bases, and 4 bases had no gene match. The CDR3 spells CASSTGTVYNEQFF. The CDR3 bases are TGCGCCAGCAGCACCGGGACAGTCTACAATGAGCAGTTCTTC.

This clonotype was seen a few times. The CDR3 DNA reads TGTGCCAGTAGTGATTCGGGGGCCTACGAGCAGTACTTC. It codes for CASSDSGAYEQYF. J is TRBJ2-7 and V is TRBV19; D may be TRBD2 (6 bases). The ends were cut back, 5 bases at V and 2 bases at J, with 10 bases in the middle. CDR1 is LNHDA, CDR2 SQIVND, per germline (reference sequence). CDR3 length equals 13 residues.

Only one count was recorded for this clonotype. The chain recombines TRBV28 with TRBJ1-2, with a tentative D call TRBD1 (6 bases). This CDR3 has 16 amino acids. CDR1 is MDHEN and CDR2 is SYDVKM in the germline V gene. Trimming took 3 bases from V and 7 from J, leaving 21 bases between them. The CDR3 sequence: CASSLRHRALLGGYTF. The CDR3, as DNA: TGTGCCAGCAGTTTGAGGCACAGGGCTCTGCTTGGTGGCTACACCTTC.

V usage is TRBV11-1 and J usage is TRBJ2-3; 8 positions agree with TRBD2. Per the germline V gene, CDR1 is SGHAT and CDR2 is FQDESV (reference sequence). V trimming: 0 bases; J trimming: 3 bases; junction bases outside the gene matches: 11. CDR3 length: 18 residues. The CDR3 bases are TGTGCCAGCAGCTTAGCTTCCCCCGGAGCGGGAGTGACAGATACGCAGTATTTT. Amino acids: CASSLASPGAGVTDTQYF.

This clonotype was detected many times. The rearrangement links TRBV28 to TRBJ2-3; 7 nucleotides agree with TRBD1. There are 14 residues in the CDR3. Germline V lookup: CDR1 MDHEN, CDR2 SYDVKM. V lost 5 bases and J lost 8; bases outside the gene matches: 10. The CDR3 region is CASSPPGTAITQYF. The CDR3 DNA follows: TGTGCCAGCAGTCCCCCGGGGACAGCGATTACGCAGTATTTT.

This clonotype occurred a few times. The rearrangement links TRBV27 to TRBJ2-6, with a weak D call TRBD1 (6 bases). The germline V gene has CDR1 MNHEY and CDR2 SMNVEV (reference sequence). V lost 9 bases, J lost 0 bases, and 18 bases lay in between. The CDR3 loop spans 17 amino acids. The CDR3 here is CARSRRTDSSGANVLTF. CDR3 bases: TGTGCCAGAAGCAGGAGGACAGACAGCTCTGGGGCCAACGTCCTGACTTTC.

This clonotype was picked up many times. V and J are TRBV7-8 and TRBJ2-4; D may be TRBD1 (6 bases). V dropped 5 bases and J dropped 4 bases, with 9 bases sitting between them. Germline V gives CDR1 SGHVS, CDR2 FQNEAQ. The CDR3 is 13 amino acids. The CDR3 here is CASSQDRKNIQYF. The CDR3 DNA is TGTGCCAGCAGCCAGGACAGAAAAAACATTCAGTACTTC.

The sample holds many counts of this clonotype. The rearrangement links TRBV18 to TRBJ1-2; D call uncertain. The CDR3 loop spans 15 amino acids. The V and J ends lost 0 bases and 4 bases respectively, with 12 bases between them. CDR1 KGHSH and CDR2 LQKENI come from the germline V gene. The CDR3 nucleotides read TGTGCCAGCTCACCACCGTCCCGGGCTCGCTATGGCTACACCTTC. Protein: CASSPPSRARYGYTF.

Comment on this clonotype: At one end the junction does not follow the germline gene, possibly because of a read error. The V gene is TRBV6-1, the J gene TRBJ1-5, with 7 bases identical to TRBD1. Germline lookup yields CDR1 MNHNS and CDR2 SASEGT. CDR3 length: 14 amino acids. In DNA form, the CDR3 reads TGTGCCAGCAGGTTGACAGGGATGGATCAGCCCCGGCATTTT. Its protein product is CASRLTGMDQPRHF.

V and J are TRBV5-8 and TRBJ2-7; D is ambiguous. Deletions cut 0 bases from V and 0 bases from J, with 10 bases between. CDR1 SGHTS and CDR2 YDEGEE come from the germline V gene. The CDR3 sequence is 15 residues long. This CDR3 is CASSLDKGSSYEQYF. DNA of the CDR3: TGTGCCAGCAGCTTGGACAAGGGATCCTCCTACGAGCAGTACTTC.

In regard to this clonotype: This may come from a read error, since a much larger clone is one base off. The chain carries TRBV18 and TRBJ2-7; no clear D gene. Germline-derived CDR1 and CDR2 are KGHSH and LQKENI. The CDR3 runs 11 residues. CDR3 DNA: TGTGCCAGCTCACAAACCTACGAGCTGTACTTC. Translation: CASSQTYELYF.

This chain uses TRBV19 with TRBJ1-1; the match to TRBD1 covers 7 bases. The junction had 6 bases not matched to a gene; V was cut back by 9 bases and J by 2 bases. Looked up from germline, CDR1 is LNHDA and CDR2 is SQIVND (reference sequence). The CDR3 consists of 13 residues. The CDR3 is CASTDRANTEAFF. In DNA form, the CDR3 reads TGTGCCAGCACAGACAGGGCCAACACTGAAGCTTTCTTT.

This rearrangement joins TRBV3-1 to TRBJ2-5; D could derive from TRBD1 or TRBD2 (5 bases each). Germline lookup yields CDR1 LGHDT and CDR2 YNNKEL (reference sequence). This CDR3 spans 14 amino acids. Trimming stripped 6 bases from V and 5 bases from J, with 16 bases between. The CDR3 is CASRPRGVLETQYF. The CDR3 DNA reads TGTGCCAGCAGACCACGAGGGGTGCTCGAGACCCAGTACTTC.

This clonotype was seen at least ten times. The rearrangement joins TRBV29-1 to TRBJ1-1; D remains ambiguous. Germline V gene data show CDR1 as SQVTM and CDR2 as ANQGSEA. V was shortened by 3 bases and J by 1 base, with 6 bases between the two germline ends. The CDR3 totals 12 residues. In DNA, the CDR3 is TGCAGCGTTGACCCAGGGAACACTGAAGCTTTCTTT. It is translated as CSVDPGNTEAFF.

The chain combines TRBV2 with TRBJ1-2; D is ambiguous. The V and J ends lost 1 base and 6 bases respectively, with 18 bases between them. In germline, CDR1 is SNHLY, CDR2 FYNNEI. The CDR3 contains 16 residues. The CDR3 loop is CASSEGWGEVEDGYTF. DNA of the CDR3: TGTGCCAGCAGTGAAGGATGGGGAGAGGTAGAGGATGGCTACACCTTC.

This clonotype has at least ten counts. The chain combines TRBV7-8 with TRBJ2-2; 7 nucleotides agree with TRBD2. The V and J ends lost 4 bases and 3 bases, in that order; junction bases with no gene match: 5. This CDR3 contains 15 residues. Germline-derived CDR1 and CDR2 are SGHVS and FQNEAQ. The CDR3 bases are TGTGCCAGCAGCTCCCGGCGGGAGTACACCGGGGAGCTGTTTTTT. This codes for CASSSRREYTGELFF.

The CDR3 loop reads CASSQGTASGNTIYF. The CDR3 DNA sequence: TGTGCCAGCAGCCAAGGGACCGCCTCTGGAAACACCATATATTTT. This chain links TRBV3-1 with TRBJ1-3; D gene unclear. CDR3 length: 15 amino acids. Germline V gene data show CDR1 as LGHDT and CDR2 as YNNKEL (reference sequence). Deletions cut 1 base from V and 0 bases from J, with 7 bases between.

This clonotype was seen ten or more times. The chain is built from TRBV12-3 or TRBV12-4 and TRBJ2-3; 7 nucleotides match TRBD1. CDR3 length equals 14 residues. Trimming took 3 bases from V and 5 from J; bases not matched to a gene: 5. CDR3 amino acids: CASSLLRGKDTQYF. CDR3 bases: TGTGCCAGCAGTTTGCTCAGGGGGAAAGATACGCAGTATTTT.

The sample holds a few counts of this clonotype. The chain combines TRBV20-1 with TRBJ2-1; 7 nucleotides align to TRBD2. The CDR3 consists of 17 residues. V lost 3 bases and J lost 1; bases outside the gene matches: 12. Germline V gene data show CDR1 as DFQATT and CDR2 as SNEGSKA (reference sequence). The CDR3 spells CSARLADRERSYNEQFF. The DNA for the CDR3 is TGCAGTGCTAGGCTAGCGGATAGAGAGAGATCCTACAATGAGCAGTTCTTC.

The chain combines TRBV11-2 with TRBJ2-2; D is ambiguous. Looked up from germline, CDR1 is SGHAT and CDR2 is FQNNGV. Trimming left V 3 bases short and J 6 bases short, with 8 bases between. This CDR3 spans 13 amino acids. The CDR3 DNA is TGTGCCAGCAGCTTCACGGCGGCCGGGGAGCTGTTTTTT. It encodes CASSFTAAGELFF.

There are many counts of this clonotype. This chain links TRBV2 with TRBJ1-5; D is ambiguous. CDR3 size: 17 residues. V was pared by 0 bases and J by 0 bases, with 12 bases between. Germline lookup yields CDR1 SNHLY and CDR2 FYNNEI. The CDR3 loop is CASSEAAVVLSNQPQHF. CDR3 nucleotides: TGTGCCAGCAGTGAAGCGGCAGTAGTCCTTAGCAATCAGCCCCAGCATTTT.